This T cell receptor (beta chain) emerged from a study of T cell repertoires in cytomegalovirus infection. Across the study: CMV infection together with matching HLA type was indicated by public TCR beta signatures.

V was clipped by 1 base and J by 1 base, with 7 bases between them. From germline, CDR1 is SGHTA and CDR2 FQGNSA. The CDR3 runs to 14 residues. This clonotype was counted ten times or more. Its antigen is undetermined. Notes on the study in general: Summed public TCR beta family frequency identified CMV carriers bearing the relevant HLA. Clonotypes of TCR beta that were HLA-C-restricted and CMV-specific dominated the ex vivo response.

TCRdb re-called the reads through MiXCR, storing one row per CDR3 protein. This table has fewer than 250,000 distinct CDR3 sequences, 9% to 15% appearing once. The sequenced sample consisted of PBMCs. This chain connects TRBV7-2 to TRBJ1-1; TRBD1 is a possible D gene (6 bases). The clonotype comes from a human donor in good health (CMV status not recorded). Some clones in this sample may be carry-over from other donors' samples. DNA of the CDR3: TGTGCCAGCAGCTTAGAGGGGGGGAACACTGAAGCTTTCTTT. Its translation is CASSLEGGNTEAFF.